This T cell receptor beta chain was sequenced for a study of blood T cell repertoires in COVID-19 (dated by TCRdb to the early 2020s). As for the study more broadly: Samples from collaborators originated in the United States, Italy and Spain and spanned both the acute and convalescent phases of COVID-19. The dataset comprised deeply sampled blood TCRbeta repertoires from subjects exposed to, actively infected with, or recovered from COVID-19. The material from the prospective study consisted of cDNA or gDNA derived from T cells, B-cell-depleted T cells, or PBMCs. A de-identified subject ID, COVID-19 status, age in years and sex were almost always included in the sample metadata. The samples were drawn from the first 160 participants of the ongoing ImmuneRACE study and from under 1,500 subjects provided by 6 global collaborators. Where available, HLA class I and class II types were taken from metadata supplied by the sample provider and were not determined by assay-based typing. The repertoires were released in a freely available public database intended as a resource for research on the immune response to SARS-CoV-2.

Overall study results and their limits: The amount of clinical and demographic metadata varied by source and participant and was provided uncurated.

The trim is 7 bases for V and 6 bases for J, with a gap of 14 bases between the germline ends. The CDR3 measures 14 amino acids from cysteine to phenylalanine. Here the CDR3 DNA is all that survives: 42 bases in frame from base 1. CDR1 and CDR2 are read off the germline V gene as KGHDR and SFDVKD. TCRbeta CDR3 regions were amplified from genomic DNA by means of the immunoSEQ Assay, a bias-controlled multiplex PCR. For the original study's pipeline: Nucleated cell counts per sample were estimated from amplification of reference gene primers within the assay. Sequence reads were collapsed and filtered to measure the absolute abundance of every unique TCRbeta CDR3 rearrangement. For each sample, productive Simpson clonality was calculated as the square root of Simpson's diversity index across productive rearrangements. This immuneACCESS table, as held by TCRdb, lists in-frame sequences with V and J called but not all clones. Of the missing ones, under half trace to an unresolved V gene in checked studies; the others have no known cause. V and J calls and clone size are given by that table; D and trimming were obtained from the DNA. The sample yields around 700,000 clones; about 90% were counted once. The top ten clonotypes cover roughly 0.25% of the sample.

This clone has a handful of counts. Its target antigen remains unknown. No much larger clonotype is one base removed from it; base qualities were not supplied. Collaborating institutions collected whole blood in K2EDTA tubes following their own protocols. For TCRbeta analysis, collaborators shipped samples in one of three forms: frozen whole blood, isolated PBMCs, or DNA extracted from either of those sample types. Sequencing was performed on peripheral blood. The rearrangement combines TRBV24-1 with TRBJ2-2, with a tentative D gene TRBD1 over 5 matching bases. This sequence originates from a woman younger than 30 with acute or convalescent COVID-19. The bases are TGTGCCACCAGACAAGACAGTCCGGCCGGGGAGCTGTTTTTT. Translated, this is CATRQDSPAGELFF.